This T cell receptor beta chain derives from a study of T cell responses to AZD1222 COVID-19 vaccine. Study-level results: Just a handful of people given AZD1222 tested seropositive at baseline. None of the repertoires were sampled until the peak T cell response had passed. Clonal diversity may have been underestimated, and the donors were mostly white British, with more females than males. Dominant CD4 TCR responses targeted spike regions 160-218 and 743-854.

Germline values: CDR1 SEHNR, CDR2 FQNEAQ (reference sequence). The CDR3 is 15 residues long. V was clipped by 2 bases and J by 4 bases, with 14 bases between them. As regards this clone: Its specificity is unknown.

Here immunoSEQ multiplex PCR was the method, and the copy in TCRdb shows in-frame clones only, minus some. Of about 100,000 clones in the sample, more than 75% were seen once. Sequences were derived from peripheral blood, sampled 28 days after the second dose of the MenACWY control vaccine. This clonotype was sampled from an adult who received the MenACWY meningococcal vaccine as a control. This chain uses TRBV7-9 with TRBJ1-1; no clear D. The CDR3 DNA follows: TGTGCCAGCAGCTTAAGCCCCCCGAGGTTCACTGAAGCTTTCTTT. Translation: CASSLSPPRFTEAFF.